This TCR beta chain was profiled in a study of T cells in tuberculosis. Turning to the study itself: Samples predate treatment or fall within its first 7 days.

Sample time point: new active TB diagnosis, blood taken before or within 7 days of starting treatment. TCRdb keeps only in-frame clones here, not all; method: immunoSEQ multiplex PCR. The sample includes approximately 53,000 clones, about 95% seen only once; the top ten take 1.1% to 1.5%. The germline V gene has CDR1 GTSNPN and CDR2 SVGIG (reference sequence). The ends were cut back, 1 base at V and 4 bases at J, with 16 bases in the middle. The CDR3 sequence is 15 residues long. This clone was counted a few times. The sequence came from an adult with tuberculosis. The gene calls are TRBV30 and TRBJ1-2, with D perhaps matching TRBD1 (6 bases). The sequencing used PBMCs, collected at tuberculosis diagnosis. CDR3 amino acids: CAWSGGGQGFYGYTF. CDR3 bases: TGTGCCTGGAGTGGGGGTGGTCAGGGGTTCTATGGCTACACCTTC.